The clone carrying this TCR beta chain has a handful of counts. The target antigen is unknown. This sample was taken from a study of OX40 agonist ivuxolimab in advanced cancers. Study results and caveats: At 0.1 to 3.0 mg/kg, clonal expansion of CD4+ and CD8+ blood T cells had occurred by week 6.

V shed 7 bases and J 6 bases; nucleotides not matched to a gene: 4. The CDR3 covers 11 residues. CDR1 and CDR2 (germline): DFQATT, SNEGSKA (reference sequence). Generated by immunoSEQ multiplex PCR, the TCRdb table keeps only in-frame clones and is missing some. The sample shows more than 85,000 clones, about nine tenths of them seen only once. This TCR derives from an adult with an advanced solid tumor such as melanoma, head and neck, liver or kidney cancer. The sample here was CD4+ or CD8+ T cells sorted from blood, taken in a trial of the OX40 agonist ivuxolimab. The V call is TRBV20-1, the J call TRBJ2-7; TRBD2 matches at 9 bases. The CDR3 protein is CSGSGGPEQYF. The CDR3 DNA reads TGCAGTGGAAGCGGGGGGCCCGAGCAGTACTTC.